Sequencing of this T cell receptor beta chain was carried out in a study of radiotherapy plus CTLA-4 blockade in lung cancer. J was trimmed by 11 bases and V by 1 base; bases with no gene match: 9. Germline values: CDR1 SGHNT, CDR2 YENEEA. The CDR3 totals 14 residues. Profiling relied on immunoSEQ multiplex PCR, and the TCRdb table lists in-frame clones only, not all of them. The sample lists around 37,000 clones; about two thirds were seen once. The sample in question was peripheral blood, obtained from a patient treated with radiotherapy plus ipilimumab. This sequence originates from a human donor with non-small cell lung cancer who had stable disease on radiotherapy plus ipilimumab. V and J are TRBV11-3 and TRBJ1-1; 8 bases line up with TRBD1. In DNA form, the CDR3 reads TGTGCCAGCAGCTTAGCGGGACAGGCCTCGGGGGCTTTCTTT. Protein: CASSLAGQASGAFF.